This T cell receptor beta chain was retrieved from a study of CD8+ T cells in alopecia areata. Study as a whole: Treated individuals took tofacitinib by mouth, 5 to 10 mg twice daily. Findings and caveats of the study: Clonality was higher in lesional than normal scalp, especially in alopecia totalis/universalis. During tofacitinib treatment, many expanded lesional clones remained in scalp and blood.

The CDR3 sequence is 15 residues long. V lost 7 bases and J lost 4; bases outside the gene matches: 10. Germline CDR1 reads SQVTM; CDR2 reads ANQGSEA. As for this clone: The antigen is not known.

Reverse transcribed after extraction, RNA yielded cDNA as the sequencing template. Only in-frame clones appear in the TCRdb table, and some are missing; sequencing was by immunoSEQ multiplex PCR. The data contain about 190,000 clones, 45% to 75% of them singletons. Treatment reported: oral pan-JAK inhibitor, 5-10 mg twice daily. The study team obtained lesional scalp punch biopsies and peripheral blood from alopecia areata patients. The origin of this receptor is a human donor with alopecia areata. The specimen comprised CD4+ T cells sorted from blood, sampled at week 4, from a patient treated with tofacitinib. This sequence joins TRBV29-1 and TRBJ2-5, with 12 nucleotides matching TRBD2. DNA of the CDR3: TGCAGCGCTGCAGGTGCTAGCGGGAGGGGAGAGACCCAGTACTTC. It encodes CSAAGASGRGETQYF.